This T cell receptor beta chain was identified in a study of T cell changes during pregnancy in multiple sclerosis. With 5 bases removed from V and 0 bases from J, the gap between germline ends came to 11 bases. Per the germline V gene, CDR1 is SGHTA and CDR2 is FQGTGA. This CDR3 is 14 amino acids long. Profiled with immunoSEQ multiplex PCR; TCRdb holds only in-frame clones, not every one. Among over 55,000 clones listed, 93% were seen once. The chain joins TRBV7-3 to TRBJ2-7, with a weak D call TRBD2 (6 bases). The source was peripheral blood, collected after pregnancy. The receptor comes from a female donor with multiple sclerosis, enrolled in a pregnancy study. The CDR3 reads CASSPGLSSYEQYF. In DNA form, the CDR3 reads TGTGCCAGCAGCCCAGGACTAAGCTCCTACGAGCAGTACTTC.